The 25 T cell receptor beta chains below all came from one sample that was sequenced in a study of cytomegalovirus exposure and HLA in healthy donors. PCR primers comprised 60 Vbeta and 13 Jbeta primers. Profiling relied on immunoSEQ multiplex PCR, and the TCRdb table lists in-frame clones only, not all of them. The sample shows 150,000 to 200,000 clones, around 83% of them seen only once. Specimen: PBMCs. The origin of the receptors is a young man in good health and CMV-seropositive.

This sequence joins TRBV9 and TRBJ2-5, with 7 bases matching TRBD2. The CDR3 sequence is 17 residues long. The trim removed 0 bases at V and 1 base at J, leaving 9 bases unmatched. Germline-derived CDR1 and CDR2 are SGDLS and YYNGEE. The CDR3 region has the DNA TGTGCCAGCAGCGTAGACGGGGGTGGCGGGAGCCAAGAGACCCAGTACTTC. It codes for CASSVDGGGGSQETQYF.

The CDR3 nucleotides are TGTGCCAGCAGGCTAGCGGGAGCGGCAGATACGCAGTATTTT. Translated, it gives CASRLAGAADTQYF. J is TRBJ2-3 and V is TRBV27; the match to TRBD2 covers 10 bases. The CDR3 is 14 amino acids. The germline gives CDR1 MNHEY, CDR2 SMNVEV (reference sequence). V trimming: 6 bases; J trimming: 4 bases; junction bases outside the gene matches: 4.

This chain joins TRBV18 and TRBJ2-7, with 7 bases aligning to TRBD1. Trimming took 3 bases from V and 0 from J; bases not matched to a gene: 5. Germline values: CDR1 KGHSH, CDR2 LQKENI. This CDR3 spans 15 amino acids. CDR3: CASSPEDRPSYEQYF. CDR3 DNA: TGTGCCAGCTCACCGGAGGACAGGCCCTCCTACGAGCAGTACTTC. Using reference TRBV18 and TRBJ2-7 for the parts outside the CDR3, the full variable domain is NAGVMQNPRHLVRRRGQEARLRCSPMKGHSHVYWYRQLPEEGLKFMVYLQKENIIDESGMPKERFSAEFPKEGPSILRIQQVVRGDSAAYFCASSPEDRPSYEQYFGPGTRLTVT.

The table lists this clone with a few counts. This sequence joins TRBV5-3 and TRBJ2-7, with a tentative D call TRBD2 (5 bases). TRBV5-3 is annotated as an ORF whose role is uncertain. V lost 4 bases and J lost 0, with 11 bases in between. The CDR3 sequence is 14 residues long. CDR3 DNA sequence: TGTGCCAGAAGCGGCGGACTGTTCTCCTACGAGCAGTACTTC. Its translation is CARSGGLFSYEQYF.

The V call is TRBV10-2, the J call TRBJ2-1; 15 bases map to TRBD2. The CDR3 runs to 16 residues. V shed 6 bases and J 7 bases; nucleotides not matched to a gene: 7. CDR1 and CDR2 from the germline V gene are WSHSY and SAAADI. The CDR3 protein is CASSSGTSGRYNEQFF. The CDR3 DNA reads TGCGCCAGCAGCTCCGGGACTAGCGGGAGGTATAATGAGCAGTTCTTC.

Regarding this clone: This sample includes further DNA sequences coding for the same CDR3. The V gene is TRBV7-9, the J gene TRBJ2-7, with 9 bases fitting TRBD2. CDR1 SEHNR and CDR2 FQNEAQ come from the germline V gene (reference sequence). V was clipped by 1 base and J by 4 bases; unmatched bases: 5. CDR3 length equals 15 residues. CDR3 residues: CASSLGGLARYEQYV. The CDR3 nucleotides are TGTGCCAGCAGCTTAGGGGGACTAGCCCGTTACGAGCAGTACGTC.

The chain carries TRBV11-3 and TRBJ1-2; 7 bases are shared with TRBD1. CDR1 and CDR2 (germline): SGHNT, YENEEA. V shed 2 bases, J shed 8 bases, and the junction held 14 bases outside the gene matches. This CDR3 is built from 16 residues. CDR3 bases: TGTGCCAGCAGCTTACTCGGGGGACAGTTTAATAGAGGCTACACCTTC. This sequence encodes CASSLLGGQFNRGYTF.

The rearrangement links TRBV6-5 to TRBJ2-1, with TRBD2 matching 13 bases. The CDR3 consists of 14 residues. With 7 bases clipped from V and 4 bases from J, the junction kept 1 base outside the gene matches. The germline V gene has CDR1 MNHEY and CDR2 SVGAGI. The CDR3 spells CASKLAGGYNEQFF. The CDR3 DNA follows: TGTGCCAGCAAACTAGCGGGAGGGTACAATGAGCAGTTCTTC.

The chain employs TRBV6-6 and TRBJ1-1; 8 bases agree with TRBD1. Per germline, CDR1 MNHNY and CDR2 SVGAGI (reference sequence). Trimming at V came to 6 bases and at J to 6 bases, leaving 12 bases not matched to a gene. The CDR3 sequence is 15 residues long. The CDR3 sequence is CASRLTDRVLSEAFF. The CDR3 nucleotides are TGTGCCAGCAGGCTTACGGACAGGGTACTTTCTGAAGCTTTCTTT.

This clone was found once. The rearrangement links TRBV25-1 to TRBJ1-1; D call uncertain. Trimming pared 10 bases from V and 11 bases from J, leaving 20 bases between. Germline V gene sequence: CDR1 MGHDK, CDR2 SYGVNS. This CDR3 contains 12 residues. The CDR3 DNA sequence: TGTGCCACTACCTCCCTTTCGGGGAGGGCTTTCTTT. Translation gives CATTSLSGRAFF.

This chain connects TRBV15 to TRBJ1-2; D remains unclear. The CDR3 is 14 residues long. In germline, CDR1 is LNHNV, CDR2 YYDKDF (reference sequence). The V and J ends lost 7 bases and 2 bases respectively, with 14 bases between them. CDR3 sequence: CATTEDLVNYGYTF. The CDR3, as DNA: TGTGCCACCACGGAGGATCTAGTGAACTATGGCTACACCTTC.

This rearrangement joins TRBV7-9 to TRBJ2-1; D is perhaps TRBD2 (6 bases). V was trimmed by 5 bases and J by 8 bases, leaving 19 bases between them. The CDR3 sequence is 15 residues long. The germline V gene has CDR1 SEHNR and CDR2 FQNEAQ (reference sequence). The CDR3 loop is CASSPRLVRFDEQFF. CDR3 DNA sequence: TGTGCCAGCAGCCCCAGACTAGTTCGGTTCGATGAGCAGTTCTTC. The full variable domain, its missing parts supplied by reference TRBV7-9 and TRBJ2-1, is DTGVSQNPRHKITKRGQNVTFRCDPISEHNRLYWYRQTLGQGPEFLTYFQNEAQLEKSRLLSDRFSAERPKGSFSTLEIQRTEQGDSAMYLCASSPRLVRFDEQFFGPGTRLTVL.

V and J are TRBV4-3 and TRBJ2-3; D gene unclear. V shed 0 bases and J shed 1 base, with 11 bases lying between them. CDR1 is LGHNA and CDR2 is YSLEER in the germline V gene. The CDR3 is 16 residues long. CDR3 DNA sequence: TGCGCCAGCAGCCAAGATATGGCAGGCCGCACAGATACGCAGTATTTT. It encodes CASSQDMAGRTDTQYF.

This chain uses TRBV5-6 with TRBJ2-1; D is undetermined. This CDR3 is 15 amino acids long. Trimming shortened V by 3 bases and J by 0 bases, and 10 bases separated the two germline ends. The germline V gene encodes CDR1 SGHDT and CDR2 YYEEEE. The CDR3 DNA follows: TGTGCCAGCAGCTCCCGCCTAAGCTCCTACAATGAGCAGTTCTTC. Translated, it gives CASSSRLSSYNEQFF.

For this clone: The same CDR3 can be traced to other DNA sequences in this sample. The J gene is TRBJ1-1, the V gene TRBV7-9; D perhaps matches TRBD1 (6 bases). V was clipped by 2 bases and J by 4 bases, with 8 bases between them. Germline V gene sequence: CDR1 SEHNR, CDR2 FQNEAQ (reference sequence). CDR3 size: 13 residues. This chain's CDR3 is CASSLQGSTEAFF. In DNA form, the CDR3 reads TGTGCCAGCAGCTTACAGGGGAGCACTGAAGCTTTCTTT.

The V gene is TRBV28, the J gene TRBJ2-1, with D tentatively TRBD2 (5 bases). CDR3 size: 13 residues. Between the trimmed V and J ends, which lost 2 bases and 7 bases, there was a span of 9 bases. The germline V gene has CDR1 MDHEN and CDR2 SYDVKM. This CDR3 reads CASSLDWENEQFF. The DNA of the CDR3 is TGTGCCAGCAGTTTAGATTGGGAGAATGAGCAGTTCTTC.

The chain is built from TRBV7-3 and TRBJ2-1; 7 nucleotides line up with TRBD1. The CDR3 runs to 15 residues. CDR1 is SGHTA, CDR2 FQGTGA, per germline. V lost 5 bases and J lost 9; bases outside the gene matches: 13. The CDR3 coding sequence is TGTGCCAGCAGCCCCCAGGGGGTTCCTATCAGTGAGCAGTTCTTC. Translation: CASSPQGVPISEQFF.

This clone was counted between two and nine times. The chain carries TRBV5-1 and TRBJ1-4; 9 bases are a match to TRBD1. Germline CDR1 SGHRS, CDR2 YFSETQ. V dropped 0 bases and J dropped 8; count of bases not matched to a gene: 11. The CDR3 runs 17 residues. In nucleotides, the CDR3 is TGCGCCAGCAGCTTGGATGGGACAGGGCGGTTGGGCGAAAAACTGTTTTTT. Amino acids: CASSLDGTGRLGEKLFF.

This clone was detected only once. V gene TRBV7-8 combines with J gene TRBJ2-7, with 10 bases that match TRBD1. J gave up 6 bases and V 2 bases, and 10 bases lay outside the gene matches. The germline V gene has CDR1 SGHVS and CDR2 FQNEAQ. This CDR3 is built from 16 residues. The CDR3 sequence: CASSLRRDRGGAEQYF. CDR3 nucleotide sequence: TGTGCCAGCAGCTTAAGGAGGGACAGGGGAGGGGCCGAGCAGTACTTC.

The CDR3 protein is CSIYTGTGNTGELFF. CDR3 in DNA: TGCAGCATCTACACCGGGACAGGGAACACCGGGGAGCTGTTTTTT. The chain carries TRBV29-1 and TRBJ2-2, with TRBD1 matching 8 bases. Germline CDR1 and CDR2: SQVTM and ANQGSEA. Trimming at V came to 8 bases and at J to 1 base, leaving 9 bases not matched to a gene. CDR3 length: 15 amino acids.

The genes are TRBV4-2 and TRBJ1-5; D not certain. Trimming stripped 1 base from V and 6 bases from J, with 7 bases between. CDR1 is LGHNA and CDR2 is YNFKEQ in the germline V gene. The CDR3 is 13 amino acids. Here the CDR3 reads CASSQALAQPQHF. CDR3 nucleotide sequence: TGTGCCAGCAGCCAAGCGTTGGCTCAGCCCCAGCATTTT.

This chain connects TRBV5-1 to TRBJ2-7; TRBD1 is a possible D gene (6 bases). V was shortened by 7 bases and J by 0 bases, with 8 bases between the two germline ends. The CDR3 has 12 amino acids. Per germline, CDR1 SGHRS and CDR2 YFSETQ. The chain's CDR3 is CASRGGSYEQYF. CDR3 sequence (DNA): TGCGCCAGCCGAGGGGGCTCCTACGAGCAGTACTTC.

This chain uses TRBV7-9 with TRBJ2-2; 12 nucleotides match TRBD2. The ends lost 5 bases at V and 3 bases at J; junction bases unmatched: 10. This CDR3 is 18 amino acids long. Germline V gives CDR1 SEHNR, CDR2 FQNEAQ (reference sequence). The DNA for the CDR3 is TGTGCCAGCAGCGTCGGGACTAGCGGGCTTCGGGACACCGGGGAGCTGTTTTTT. Translating it yields CASSVGTSGLRDTGELFF.

The rearrangement joins TRBV5-1 to TRBJ1-1, with D possibly being TRBD1 (5 bases). Trimming cost V 3 bases and J 1 base, with 16 bases left between them. The germline V gene has CDR1 SGHRS and CDR2 YFSETQ. The CDR3 has 16 residues. CDR3 region: CASSWGGGGANTEAFF. CDR3 nucleotide sequence: TGCGCCAGCAGCTGGGGTGGCGGCGGGGCGAACACTGAAGCTTTCTTT.

This chain links TRBV5-1 with TRBJ2-2, with a possible D match to TRBD1 (6 bases). The germline CDR1 and CDR2 sequences are SGHRS and YFSETQ. V was shortened by 1 base and J by 3 bases, with 16 bases between the two germline ends. CDR3 length: 17 residues. The CDR3 reads CASSLKDRTGHTGELFF. CDR3 nucleotides: TGCGCCAGCAGCTTGAAGGATAGAACAGGGCACACCGGGGAGCTGTTTTTT.